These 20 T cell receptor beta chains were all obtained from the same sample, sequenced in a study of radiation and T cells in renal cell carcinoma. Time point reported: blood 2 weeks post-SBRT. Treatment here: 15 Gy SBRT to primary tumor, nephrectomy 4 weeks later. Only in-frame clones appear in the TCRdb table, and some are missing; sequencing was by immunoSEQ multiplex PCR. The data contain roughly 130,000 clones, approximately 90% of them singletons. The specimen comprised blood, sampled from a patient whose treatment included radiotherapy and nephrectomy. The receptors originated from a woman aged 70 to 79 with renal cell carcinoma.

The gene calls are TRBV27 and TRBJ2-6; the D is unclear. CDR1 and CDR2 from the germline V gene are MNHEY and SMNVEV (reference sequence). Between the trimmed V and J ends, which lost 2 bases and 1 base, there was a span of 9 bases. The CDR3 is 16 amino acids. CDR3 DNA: TGTGCCAGCAGTTTAGAATGGCGGTCTGGGGCCAACGTCCTGACTTTC. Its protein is CASSLEWRSGANVLTF.

The CDR3 sequence is CASSWGVGAMNTEAFF. CDR3 nucleotides: TGCGCCAGCAGCTGGGGGGTGGGAGCCATGAACACTGAAGCTTTCTTT. The V and J genes are TRBV5-1 and TRBJ1-1, with D possibly TRBD1 on 5 matching bases. The germline V gene has CDR1 SGHRS and CDR2 YFSETQ. Trimming took off 3 bases at V and 0 bases at J, with 15 bases between the two ends. CDR3 length: 16 residues.

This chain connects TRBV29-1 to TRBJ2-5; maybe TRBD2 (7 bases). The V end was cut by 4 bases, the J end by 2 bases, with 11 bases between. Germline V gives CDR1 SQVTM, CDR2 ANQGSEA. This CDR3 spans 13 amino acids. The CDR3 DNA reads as TGCAGCGTTGCGGGGGGCAGGCAAGAGACCCAGTACTTC. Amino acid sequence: CSVAGGRQETQYF.

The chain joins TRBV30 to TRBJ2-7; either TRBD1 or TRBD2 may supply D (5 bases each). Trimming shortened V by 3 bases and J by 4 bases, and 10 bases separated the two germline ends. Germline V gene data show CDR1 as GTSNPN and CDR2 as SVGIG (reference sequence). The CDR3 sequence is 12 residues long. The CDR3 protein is CAWSPGPYEQYF. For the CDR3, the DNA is TGTGCCTGGAGCCCGGGACCTTACGAGCAGTACTTC.

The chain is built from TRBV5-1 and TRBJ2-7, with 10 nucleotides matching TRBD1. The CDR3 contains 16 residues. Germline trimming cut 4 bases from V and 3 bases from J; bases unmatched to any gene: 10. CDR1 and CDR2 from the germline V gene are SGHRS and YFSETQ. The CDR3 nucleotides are TGCGCCAGCAGCCTGGCCTCCGGGACAGGGGTCTACGAGCAGTACTTC. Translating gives CASSLASGTGVYEQYF.

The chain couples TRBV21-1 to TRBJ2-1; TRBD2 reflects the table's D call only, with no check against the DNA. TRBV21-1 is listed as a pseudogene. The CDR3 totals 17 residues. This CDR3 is CASSNLTSGLPYNEQFF. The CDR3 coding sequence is TGTGCCAGCAGCAACCTCACGAGCGGACTGCCATACAATGAGCAGTTCTTC.

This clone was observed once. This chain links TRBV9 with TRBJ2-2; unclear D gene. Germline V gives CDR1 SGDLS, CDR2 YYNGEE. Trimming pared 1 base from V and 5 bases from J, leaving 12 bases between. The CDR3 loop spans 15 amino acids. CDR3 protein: CASSVTPDGTGELFF. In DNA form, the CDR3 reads TGTGCCAGCAGCGTAACTCCTGATGGTACCGGGGAGCTGTTTTTT.

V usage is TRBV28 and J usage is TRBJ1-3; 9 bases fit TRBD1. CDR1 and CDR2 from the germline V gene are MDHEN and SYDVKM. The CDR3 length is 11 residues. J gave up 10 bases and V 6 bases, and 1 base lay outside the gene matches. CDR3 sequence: CASSDRGTIYF. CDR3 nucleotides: TGTGCCAGCAGCGACAGGGGGACCATATATTTT.

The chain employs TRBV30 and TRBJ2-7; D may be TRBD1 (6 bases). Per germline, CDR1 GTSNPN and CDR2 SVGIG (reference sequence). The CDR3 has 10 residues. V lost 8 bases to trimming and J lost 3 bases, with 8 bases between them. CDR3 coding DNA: TGTGCCGCAGGGGTCTACGAGCAGTACTTC. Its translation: CAAGVYEQYF.

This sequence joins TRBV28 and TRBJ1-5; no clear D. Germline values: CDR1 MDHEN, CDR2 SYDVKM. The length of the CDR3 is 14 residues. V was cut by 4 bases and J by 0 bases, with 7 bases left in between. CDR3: CASSSDVSNQPQHF. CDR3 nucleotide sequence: TGTGCCAGCAGTTCGGACGTTAGCAATCAGCCCCAGCATTTT.

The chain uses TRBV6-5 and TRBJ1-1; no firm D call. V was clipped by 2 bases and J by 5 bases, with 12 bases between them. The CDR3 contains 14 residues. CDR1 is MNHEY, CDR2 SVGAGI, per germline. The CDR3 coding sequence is TGTGCCAGCAGTTACGCTCCAGGACGAACTGAAGCTTTCTTT. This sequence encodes CASSYAPGRTEAFF.

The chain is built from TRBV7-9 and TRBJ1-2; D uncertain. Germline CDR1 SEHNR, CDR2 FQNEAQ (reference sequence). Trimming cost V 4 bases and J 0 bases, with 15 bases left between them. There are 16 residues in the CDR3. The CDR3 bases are TGTGCCAGCAGCTCCGATATGGCGCTGACTAACTATGGCTACACCTTC. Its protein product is CASSSDMALTNYGYTF.

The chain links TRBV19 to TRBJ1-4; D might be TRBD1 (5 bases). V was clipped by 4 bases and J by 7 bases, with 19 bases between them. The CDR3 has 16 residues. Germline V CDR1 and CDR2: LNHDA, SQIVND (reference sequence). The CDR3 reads CASSTESAQGSEKLFF. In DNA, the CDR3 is TGTGCCAGTAGTACCGAGTCGGCCCAGGGTAGTGAAAAACTGTTTTTT.

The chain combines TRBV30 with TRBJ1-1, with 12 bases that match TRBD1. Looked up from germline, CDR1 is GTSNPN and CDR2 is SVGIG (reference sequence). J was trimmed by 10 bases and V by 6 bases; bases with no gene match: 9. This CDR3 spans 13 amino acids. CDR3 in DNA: TGTGCCTGCCCCGGGACAGGGGGCACCAGAGCTTTCTTT. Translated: CACPGTGGTRAFF.

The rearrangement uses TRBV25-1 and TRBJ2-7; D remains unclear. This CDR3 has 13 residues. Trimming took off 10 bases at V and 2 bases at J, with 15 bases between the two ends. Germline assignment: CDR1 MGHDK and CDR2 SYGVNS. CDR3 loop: CATSHDLTYEQYF. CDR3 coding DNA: TGTGCCACCTCACACGATCTTACCTACGAGCAGTACTTC.

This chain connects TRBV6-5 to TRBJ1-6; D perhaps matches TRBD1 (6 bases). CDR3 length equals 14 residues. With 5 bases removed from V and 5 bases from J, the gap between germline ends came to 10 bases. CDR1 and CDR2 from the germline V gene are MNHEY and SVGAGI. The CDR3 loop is CASSLRDNNSPLHF. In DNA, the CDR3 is TGTGCCAGCAGTCTCCGGGACAATAATTCACCCCTCCACTTT.

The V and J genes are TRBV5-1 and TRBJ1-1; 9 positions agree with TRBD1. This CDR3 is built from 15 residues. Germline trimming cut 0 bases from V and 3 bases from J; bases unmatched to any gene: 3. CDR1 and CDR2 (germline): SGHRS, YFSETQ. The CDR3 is CASSLGQGDHTEAFF. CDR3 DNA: TGCGCCAGCAGCTTGGGACAGGGGGATCACACTGAAGCTTTCTTT. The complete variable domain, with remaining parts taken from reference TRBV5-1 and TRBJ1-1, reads KAGVTQTPRYLIKTRGQQVTLSCSPISGHRSVSWYQQTPGQGLQFLFEYFSETQRNKGNFPGRFSGRQFSNSRSEMNVSTLELGDSALYLCASSLGQGDHTEAFFGQGTRLTVV.

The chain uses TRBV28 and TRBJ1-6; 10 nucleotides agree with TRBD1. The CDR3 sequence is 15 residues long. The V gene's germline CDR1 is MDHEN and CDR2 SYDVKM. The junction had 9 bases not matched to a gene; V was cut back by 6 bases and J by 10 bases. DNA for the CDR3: TGTGCCAGCAGCCGCCGACAGGGGGCTAGATCACCCCTCCACTTT. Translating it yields CASSRRQGARSPLHF.

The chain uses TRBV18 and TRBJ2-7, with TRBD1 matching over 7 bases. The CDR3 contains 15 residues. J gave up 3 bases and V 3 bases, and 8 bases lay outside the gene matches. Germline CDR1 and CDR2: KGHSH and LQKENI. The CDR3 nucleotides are TGTGCCAGCTCACCGTTGCGGACAGGACACTACGAGCAGTACTTC. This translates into CASSPLRTGHYEQYF.

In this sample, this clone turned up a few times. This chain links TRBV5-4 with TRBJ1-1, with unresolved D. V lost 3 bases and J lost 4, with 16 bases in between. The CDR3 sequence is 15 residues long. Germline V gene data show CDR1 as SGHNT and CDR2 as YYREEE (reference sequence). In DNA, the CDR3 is TGTGCCAGCAGCTCCCGGTCGGGGTGGGTCACTGAAGCTTTCTTT. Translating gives CASSSRSGWVTEAFF.